This record looks at one T cell receptor (beta chain) sequence and its context. The sample holds a few counts of this clonotype. This clone's antigen is unknown. The input lacks base qualities; no much larger clone sits a single base away. Relative to germline, V is missing 4 bases and J is missing 7 bases, with 3 bases of the junction outside any gene match. Taken from the germline V gene, the CDR1 and CDR2 loops are SGHTA and FQGNSA. Including the terminal cysteine and phenylalanine, the CDR3 comprises 12 residues. The retained sequence is limited to the CDR3, 36 bases, with the frame set at the first base. Every donor in the study was a healthy Caucasian. The researchers also sequenced three unrelated adults who were not twins: a male aged 18 to 29, a male aged 50 to 59, and a female aged 50 to 59. Miltenyi CD45RO+ enrichment and human naive T-cell isolation kits were used to isolate memory (CD45RO+) and naive T cells from PBMC.

Library preparation was by 5' RACE. The instrument was an Illumina HiSeq 2000. Template switching added a universal primer binding site, and the final cDNA carried a unique molecular identifier that allowed TCR cDNA molecules to be counted accurately. Specific primers in the conserved constant-segment region were used to synthesize first-strand cDNA for the TCR alpha and beta chains. To control for contamination, each cDNA library was double barcoded with a SMART-Mk sample barcode plus Illumina barcodes. TruSeq adapter sequences along with Illumina sample barcodes were introduced in two successive PCR steps. The TCR alpha and beta cDNA libraries were sequenced on the Illumina HiSeq platform using custom primers. The paper's processing steps were these. Raw reads were processed with MiGEC to extract unique molecular identifiers, and MiXCR was used to determine CDR3 positions. Recombination models were inferred per individual with the repgenHMM and IGoR tools using an EM algorithm. The analysis of shared clonotypes was done with the tcR package in R, with sharing normalized by the product of cloneset sizes. Out-of-frame nonproductive sequences were analyzed to study raw recombination free of thymic and clonal selection effects. TCRdb cleaned the public reads at Q25 with fastp, built clones with MiXCR and kept in-frame beta chains. Duplicate CDR3 protein sequences are folded into a single record with the most common DNA and genes. TCRdb, rather than the study authors, made the V and J calls. The sample yields 690,000 or so distinct CDR3 sequences; around 5.7% were counted once. The top ten clonotypes cover 1.5% to 2% of the sample.

The data originate from a study of identical twins (dated by TCRdb to 2016 to 2018). With respect to the entire study: To test whether fetal clonotypes persist, the study used deep sequencing on TCR alpha and beta repertoires from monozygotic twins, unrelated adults of various ages, and cord blood. To rule out contamination, replicate twin experiments were performed at different times with different library preparation protocols.

What the authors observed across the whole study: In monozygotic twins, recombination models systematically underestimated out-of-frame TCR alpha sharing, but the models matched the sharing seen between unrelated individuals. A weaker excess of twin sharing was found in beta out-of-frame sequences because the signal-to-noise ratio was lowered by fewer shared sequences. Compared with coincidental sharing between unrelated individuals, out-of-frame TCR alpha sequences shared between twins showed an excess of sequences with low generation probability. Abundant cord blood beta clonotypes had fewer insertions, young adult naive repertoires showed a similar but weaker trend, and memory repertoires showed no such trend. Zero-insertion analyses could be partly confounded by invariant T cells such as MAIT and iNKT, although diverse VJ usage argued against such confounding for most clonotypes. Because the same donors could not be followed over many years, the conclusions relied on cross-sectional statistical analysis.

This TCR derives from a man aged 18 to 30 in good health. The chain is assembled from TRBV7-2 and TRBJ2-7, and TRBD2 matches 8 of the central bases. The specimen was naive T cells sorted from blood. The cell subset or site tag for this specimen amounts to: cells isolated with a human naive T-cell isolation kit. The CDR3 here reads CASSWPGGEQYF. The DNA reads TGTGCCAGCAGCTGGCCGGGGGGGGAGCAGTACTTC.